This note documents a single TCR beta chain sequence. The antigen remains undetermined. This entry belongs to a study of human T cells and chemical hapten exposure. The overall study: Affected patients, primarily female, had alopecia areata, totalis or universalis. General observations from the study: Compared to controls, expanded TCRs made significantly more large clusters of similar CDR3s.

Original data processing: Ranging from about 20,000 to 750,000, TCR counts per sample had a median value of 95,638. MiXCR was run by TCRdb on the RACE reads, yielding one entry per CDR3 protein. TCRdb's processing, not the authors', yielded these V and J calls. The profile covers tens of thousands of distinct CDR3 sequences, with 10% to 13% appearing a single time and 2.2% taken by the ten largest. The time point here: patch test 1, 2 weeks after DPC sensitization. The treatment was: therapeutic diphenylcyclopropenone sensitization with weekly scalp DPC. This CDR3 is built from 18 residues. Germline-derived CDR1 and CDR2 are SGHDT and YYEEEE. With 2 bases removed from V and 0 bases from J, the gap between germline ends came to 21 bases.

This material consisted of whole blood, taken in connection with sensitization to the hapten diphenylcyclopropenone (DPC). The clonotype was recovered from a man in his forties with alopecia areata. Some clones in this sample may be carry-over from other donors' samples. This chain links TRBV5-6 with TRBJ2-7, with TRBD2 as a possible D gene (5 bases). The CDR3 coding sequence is TGTGCCAGCAGCTTCGGCGGGCCCTCGGCCAGAGGCTCCTACGAGCAGTACTTC. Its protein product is CASSFGGPSARGSYEQYF.